Reported below is one T cell receptor (beta chain). Its antigen is as yet unknown. This sample was taken from a study of Ad26.COV2.S vaccination and SARS-CoV-2 variants. Looking at the study overall: Ad26.COV2.S given intramuscularly, once or twice 56 days apart. Study outcomes and limitations: People who got the vaccine had more spike-specific TCR breadth than people who got placebo.

Germline CDR1 SGDLS, CDR2 YYNGEE. V lost 1 base to trimming and J lost 2 bases; unmatched junction nucleotides: 8. This CDR3 spans 16 amino acids. Treatment of the sample: around 19 received Ad26.COV2.S at low or high dose, single or two shots; about 5 received placebo; per-sample allocation not given. After the first vaccine or placebo injection, samples were drawn on day 63. Assay used: immunoSEQ multiplex PCR; TCRdb lists only in-frame clones, some missing. This repertoire shows 430,000 or so clones, roughly 89% found once; its top ten account for about 2.7%. This chain uses TRBV9 with TRBJ2-5; 7 positions match TRBD2. The origin of this receptor is a person between 18 and 59 years old who received the Ad26.COV2.S COVID-19 vaccine or a placebo. The sample in question was peripheral blood, obtained in a trial of Ad26.COV2.S vaccine versus placebo. The DNA of the CDR3 is TGTGCCAGCAGCGTATCGCCGGGGGGACTACAAGAGACCCAGTACTTC. Its translation is CASSVSPGGLQETQYF.